The 23 T cell receptor beta chains reported below all come from one sample, sequenced in a study of blood T cells in healthy people across ages. Sample-barcoded 5' priming and a J-beta primer mix drove a second PCR of roughly 6 to 12 cycles. TCRdb reprocessed the 5' RACE reads via MiXCR and lists one record per CDR3 protein. The table lists 600,000 to 1,000,000 distinct CDR3 sequences, 20% to 30% of them singletons. Separately, the same data were catalogued under a study of T cells of mothers and their children.

Material for sequencing was blood. The receptors were sampled from a boy aged 10-17 years in good health.

V gene TRBV3-1 combines with J gene TRBJ2-3, with 8 bases fitting TRBD2. This CDR3 spans 16 amino acids. The V gene end was trimmed by 4 bases and the J gene end by 8 bases; junction bases not matched to a gene: 14. CDR1 and CDR2 (germline): LGHDT, YNNKEL (reference sequence). CDR3 protein: CASSRTAGGGRVTQYF. The CDR3 DNA sequence: TGTGCCAGCAGCCGGACCGCCGGGGGGGGCCGAGTTACGCAGTATTTT.

This clonotype was seen more than once but under ten times. V gene TRBV28 combines with J gene TRBJ2-7; TRBD2 is a possible D gene (6 bases). CDR1 and CDR2 (germline): MDHEN, SYDVKM. The V end lost 8 bases, the J end lost 3 bases, and 14 bases lay between the germline ends. CDR3 length: 13 amino acids. The CDR3 sequence is CASHGTDYYEQYF. CDR3 coding DNA: TGTGCCAGCCACGGGACGGACTACTACGAGCAGTACTTC.

This clonotype occurred a few times. The genes are TRBV20-1 and TRBJ2-3, with D possibly being TRBD1 (5 bases). V was pared by 3 bases and J by 4 bases, with 11 bases between. The CDR3 totals 13 residues. Germline lookup yields CDR1 DFQATT and CDR2 SNEGSKA (reference sequence). CDR3 nucleotide sequence: TGCAGTGCTAGTGAAGGGGCGGCAGATACGCAGTATTTT. This sequence encodes CSASEGAADTQYF.

This chain connects TRBV19 to TRBJ1-5, with D uncertain. CDR3 length: 16 amino acids. Trimming took off 6 bases at V and 0 bases at J, with 15 bases between the two ends. The germline V gene encodes CDR1 LNHDA and CDR2 SQIVND (reference sequence). The CDR3 spells CASRVRAAYSNQPQHF. CDR3 bases: TGTGCCAGTAGGGTTAGGGCAGCTTATAGCAATCAGCCCCAGCATTTT.

The chain links TRBV5-1 to TRBJ2-5, with 9 nucleotides matching TRBD2. The CDR3 is 16 residues long. The V segment lost 3 bases and the J segment 1 base; nucleotides outside the gene matches: 7. Looked up from germline, CDR1 is SGHRS and CDR2 is YFSETQ. CDR3 region: CASSSGAGGLQETQYF. The CDR3 DNA sequence: TGCGCCAGCAGCTCCGGGGCGGGGGGGCTCCAAGAGACCCAGTACTTC.

This clonotype was observed a handful of times. CDR3 sequence: CASSTGGLAGGSETQYF. The CDR3 DNA reads TGTGCCAGCAGTACGGGCGGCCTAGCGGGAGGTTCGGAGACCCAGTACTTC. V is TRBV9 and J is TRBJ2-5; 11 bases fit TRBD2. CDR1 and CDR2 from the germline V gene are SGDLS and YYNGEE. CDR3 length equals 17 residues. V gave up 5 bases and J gave up 5 bases; unmatched junction bases: 14.

In this sample, this clonotype turned up a few times. The chain employs TRBV24-1 and TRBJ2-7; TRBD1 agrees at 9 bases. The CDR3 has 17 amino acids. The V and J ends lost 5 bases and 3 bases, in that order; junction bases with no gene match: 13. The germline gives CDR1 KGHDR, CDR2 SFDVKD. CDR3 amino acids: CATSGGSGTGNNYEQYF. CDR3 DNA sequence: TGTGCCACCAGTGGAGGATCCGGGACAGGGAACAACTACGAGCAGTACTTC.

The CDR3 DNA reads as TGTGCCAGCAGCCCTTGGGATGAGCAGTTCTTC. Amino acid sequence: CASSPWDEQFF. J is TRBJ2-5 and V is TRBV28; no clear D gene. The J call may be mistaken, given a closer DNA end match to TRBJ2-1. Germline-derived CDR1 and CDR2 are MDHEN and SYDVKM. The CDR3 consists of 11 residues.

The V call is TRBV11-2, the J call TRBJ2-3; TRBD1 or TRBD2 may be the D gene (5 bases each). CDR3 length: 14 amino acids. V was shortened by 5 bases and J by 7 bases, with 16 bases between the two germline ends. Germline V gives CDR1 SGHAT, CDR2 FQNNGV. CDR3 DNA: TGTGCCAGCAGCACAGGACGGACTTTTTATACGCAGTATTTT. It codes for CASSTGRTFYTQYF.

This clonotype was recorded a few times. The chain joins TRBV2 to TRBJ1-2; 7 bases match TRBD1. V trimming: 8 bases; J trimming: 7 bases; junction bases outside the gene matches: 13. The CDR3 length is 14 residues. Germline values: CDR1 SNHLY, CDR2 FYNNEI. The CDR3 here is CASGNRGPGSGYTF. The CDR3 region has the DNA TGTGCCAGCGGAAACAGGGGCCCGGGCTCTGGCTACACCTTC.

The V call is TRBV28, the J call TRBJ2-5, with 7 nucleotides matching TRBD2. Germline values: CDR1 MDHEN, CDR2 SYDVKM. This CDR3 spans 15 amino acids. V was clipped by 1 base and J by 5 bases; unmatched bases: 7. The CDR3 loop is CASSLSGLVSETQYF. The CDR3 DNA sequence: TGTGCCAGCAGTTTATCAGGACTAGTCTCGGAGACCCAGTACTTC.

V and J are TRBV12-3 or TRBV12-4 and TRBJ1-5, with D perhaps matching TRBD1 (5 bases). Trimming removed 3 bases from V and 5 bases from J, with 14 bases in between. This CDR3 has 15 amino acids. DNA of the CDR3: TGTGCCAGCAGTTTTGGCGGGCAGGGCGATCAGCCCCAGCATTTT. This gives the protein CASSFGGQGDQPQHF.

This clonotype was detected a few times. At one boundary the junction diverges from the germline segment, which might be a read error. This chain uses TRBV29-1 with TRBJ2-3; D is perhaps TRBD1 or TRBD2 (5 bases each). The CDR3 loop spans 12 amino acids. Per germline, CDR1 SQVTM and CDR2 ANQGSEA. The CDR3 DNA sequence: TGCAGCGTTTCCGGGGCCACAGATACGCAGTGTTTT. Protein product: CSVSGATDTQCF.

This clonotype was seen a few times. The CDR3 loop reads CASSSTGFVAFF. CDR3 nucleotides: TGTGCCAGCAGCTCTACAGGGTTTGTGGCTTTCTTT. This sequence joins TRBV11-2 and TRBJ1-1; the D gene is possibly TRBD1 (6 bases). CDR3 size: 12 residues. Germline CDR1 reads SGHAT; CDR2 reads FQNNGV. V gave up 4 bases and J gave up 11 bases, with 14 bases separating them.

The CDR3 DNA follows: TGTGCCACCAGTGACCGGGACACCCTGGTAAACTATGGCTACACCTTC. Its translation is CATSDRDTLVNYGYTF. The J gene is TRBJ1-2, the V gene TRBV24-1; a weak D match, TRBD1 (6 bases). V lost 4 bases, J lost 2 bases, and 16 bases lay in between. This CDR3 is 16 amino acids long. Germline loops: CDR1 KGHDR, CDR2 SFDVKD.

The chain joins TRBV6-1 to TRBJ1-4; D is uncertain. Deletions cut 4 bases from V and 3 bases from J, with 9 bases between. Per germline, CDR1 MNHNS and CDR2 SASEGT. The CDR3 runs to 14 residues. The CDR3 loop reads CASSVRTSNEKLFF. The DNA of the CDR3 is TGTGCCAGCAGTGTCAGGACTTCTAATGAAAAACTGTTTTTT.

V gene TRBV9 combines with J gene TRBJ2-6; the D is unclear. CDR3 length equals 14 residues. Germline V CDR1 and CDR2: SGDLS, YYNGEE. Trimming took 0 bases from V and 3 from J, leaving 4 bases between them. CDR3 loop: CASSVEGGANVLTF. CDR3 nucleotide sequence: TGTGCCAGCAGCGTAGAGGGTGGGGCCAACGTCCTGACTTTC.

The chain employs TRBV7-3 and TRBJ1-2, with TRBD1 matching over 10 bases. V lost 5 bases to trimming and J lost 8 bases; unmatched junction nucleotides: 14. The CDR3 covers 16 residues. From germline, CDR1 is SGHTA and CDR2 FQGTGA. As DNA, the CDR3 is TGTGCCAGCAGCCCACGTGTCCCGGGACAGGGGAGCGGCTACACCTTC. This sequence encodes CASSPRVPGQGSGYTF.

This sequence joins TRBV2 and TRBJ1-4, with 9 bases fitting TRBD1. The V segment lost 1 base and the J segment 6 bases; nucleotides outside the gene matches: 3. Germline loops: CDR1 SNHLY, CDR2 FYNNEI. The CDR3 has 15 residues. The CDR3 region is CASSEGGTGYEKLFF. The CDR3 DNA reads TGTGCCAGCAGTGAAGGGGGGACAGGGTATGAAAAACTGTTTTTT.

This clonotype was detected only a few times. The rearrangement links TRBV14 to TRBJ2-7; D call uncertain. V was shortened by 5 bases and J by 3 bases, with 11 bases between the two germline ends. The CDR3 extends over 13 amino acids. Germline CDR1 SGHDN, CDR2 FVKESK. The CDR3: CASSVRAYYEQYF. DNA of the CDR3: TGTGCCAGCAGCGTCCGGGCCTACTACGAGCAGTACTTC.

There are a few counts of this clonotype. The V and J genes are TRBV5-6 and TRBJ2-7, with D unresolved. The germline V and J ends were trimmed by 1 base and 0 bases, with 20 bases remaining between them. The CDR3 totals 18 residues. Germline V lookup: CDR1 SGHDT, CDR2 YYEEEE. CDR3 DNA: TGTGCCAGCAGCTTGATCGAGACGGCGTACTCTTTCTCCTACGAGCAGTACTTC. This codes for CASSLIETAYSFSYEQYF.

The genes are TRBV6-5 and TRBJ1-2; TRBD1 agrees at 7 bases. Germline V gives CDR1 MNHEY, CDR2 SVGAGI. The CDR3 consists of 14 residues. Losses at the gene ends were 4 bases for V and 8 bases for J; bases not matched to a gene: 10. CDR3 residues: CASSSDREVQGYTF. The CDR3 DNA reads TGTGCCAGCAGTTCCGACAGGGAAGTTCAGGGCTACACCTTC.

The chain's CDR3 is CSARDMGGYEQYF. DNA for the CDR3: TGCAGTGCTAGAGATATGGGCGGCTACGAGCAGTACTTC. The chain employs TRBV20-1 and TRBJ2-7; D is undetermined. V shed 0 bases and J shed 3 bases, with 9 bases lying between them. Per the germline V gene, CDR1 is DFQATT and CDR2 is SNEGSKA (reference sequence). The CDR3 contains 13 residues.